This T cell receptor beta chain was observed in a study of OX40 agonist ivuxolimab in advanced cancers. Study-wide background: Those enrolled were 82.7% male, with a mean age of about 60 years and ages from about 20 to 90. One hepatocellular carcinoma and two cutaneous melanoma patients partially responded.

General observations from the study: In general, CD8+ T cells held more expanded clones than CD4+ did, on average. Circulating CD4+ and CD8+ T cells showed clonal expansion by week 6 at 0.1 to 3.0 mg/kg.

The germline gives CDR1 MNHEY, CDR2 SMNVEV (reference sequence). The ends lost 4 bases at V and 2 bases at J; junction bases unmatched: 3. The CDR3 loop spans 15 amino acids. On this clone: Its matching antigen is unknown.

Profiling relied on immunoSEQ multiplex PCR, and the TCRdb table lists in-frame clones only, not all of them. The sample has about 76,000 clones; around 90% are singletons. This sequence joins TRBV27 and TRBJ2-7; 12 bases match TRBD2. The receptor was derived from an adult with an advanced solid tumor such as melanoma, head and neck, liver or kidney cancer. The sample in question was CD4+ or CD8+ T cells sorted from blood, obtained in a trial of the OX40 agonist ivuxolimab. CDR3 sequence: CASSSRLAGAYEQYF. In nucleotides, the CDR3 is TGTGCCAGCAGTTCTCGACTAGCGGGAGCCTACGAGCAGTACTTC.